The entry below gives a single T cell receptor (beta chain) sequence along with its context. The CDR3 contains 19 residues. This specimen belongs to a study of control samples from healthy donors and cancer patients. Clones were sequenced by immunoSEQ multiplex PCR, and TCRdb holds only the in-frame ones, with some missing. Altogether 95,000 to 130,000 clones are present, 85% to 90% being singletons, with the ten largest covering 2.3%. V and J are TRBV21-1 and TRBJ1-3. TRBV21-1 is annotated as a pseudogene. Sequencing input: blood. This sequence originates from a woman in her 70s in good health. For the CDR3, the DNA is TGTGCCAGCAGGGTTTTTGTTTTTGGCGTTCGGGGCTCTGGAAACACCATATATTTT. Translation gives CASRVFVFGVRGSGNTIYF.